The 24 T cell receptor beta chains below come from one sample, sequenced in a study of tumor and adjacent non-tumor tissue in lung cancer. This sample's RNA came from whole unsorted tissue. The library came from three nested PCR rounds adapted from ARM-PCR protocols. MiXCR was run by TCRdb on the multiplex PCR reads, yielding one entry per CDR3 protein. The sample has fewer than 85,000 distinct CDR3 sequences; around 78% are singletons. Sequenced: lung tumor tissue. These receptors were obtained from a man aged 55 to 70 with non-small cell lung cancer.

The chain recombines TRBV5-5 with TRBJ2-2, with D perhaps given as TRBD1 or TRBD2 (6 bases each). V lost 5 bases and J lost 7, with 21 bases in between. CDR1 and CDR2 (germline): SGHKS, YYEKEE (reference sequence). CDR3 length equals 16 residues. CDR3 sequence reads: CASSPGADFFGGELFF. Here the CDR3 DNA reads TGTGCCAGCAGTCCGGGGGCGGACTTCTTCGGCGGGGAGCTGTTTTTT.

This clonotype has ten or more counts. The chain has TRBV5-6 and TRBJ1-2; D is undetermined. With 4 bases removed from V and 4 bases from J, the gap between germline ends came to 11 bases. The CDR3 runs 13 residues. Per germline, CDR1 SGHDT and CDR2 YYEEEE. CDR3 sequence: CASSRWQSYGYTF. The CDR3 DNA is TGTGCCAGCAGCCGCTGGCAGAGCTATGGCTACACCTTC.

To note about this clonotype: This sequence may be a read error, since a much larger clone differs from it by one base. The chain links TRBV5-6 to TRBJ1-2; D is unresolved. Germline-derived CDR1 and CDR2 are SGHDT and YYEEEE. This CDR3 contains 15 residues. The germline V and J ends were trimmed by 0 bases and 8 bases, with 17 bases remaining between them. CDR3 region: CASSLDTRGFDGYTF. CDR3 sequence (DNA): TGTGCCAGCAGCTTGGATACTAGAGGGTTTGACGGCTACACCTTC. The full variable domain, rest sourced from reference TRBV5-6 and TRBJ1-2, is DAGVTQSPTHLIKTRGQQVTLRCSPKSGHDTVSWYQQALGQGPQFIFQYYEEEERQRGNFPDRFSGHQFPNYSSELNVNALLLGDSALYLCASSLDTRGFDGYTFGSGTRLTVV.

About this clonotype itself: An end of the junction differs from the germline gene, which may be a read error. The rearrangement uses TRBV20-1 and TRBJ2-3; TRBD1 or TRBD2 may be the D gene (5 bases each). CDR1 and CDR2 from the germline V gene are DFQATT and SNEGSKA (reference sequence). The length of the CDR3 is 13 residues. The CDR3 protein is CSARGKRGDTQYF. CDR3 sequence (DNA): TGCAGTGCTAGAGGTAAGAGGGGAGATACGCAATATTTT.

The chain uses TRBV12-3 or TRBV12-4 and TRBJ1-2; D gene uncertain. The CDR3 is 13 amino acids. V was trimmed by 4 bases and J by 8 bases, leaving 14 bases between them. The CDR3: CASSSGNGYGYTF. The CDR3 nucleotides are TGTGCCAGCAGTTCTGGGAACGGCTACGGCTACACCTTC.

The table lists this clonotype with many counts. As the CDR3 is not closed by the conserved phenylalanine or tryptophan, this likely results from a read error. This chain connects TRBV20-1 to TRBJ2-1; weak D call: TRBD2 (6 bases). Germline assignment: CDR1 DFQATT and CDR2 SNEGSKA (reference sequence). V was cut by 2 bases and J by 7 bases, with 18 bases left in between. The CDR3 consists of 15 residues. CDR3 nucleotide sequence: TGCAGTGCTAGATTAGACGGGGGAGTATCAAATGAGCAGTTCTTA. Translation: CSARLDGGVSNEQFL.

The chain is built from TRBV10-3 and TRBJ2-1, with 8 nucleotides matching TRBD2. The CDR3 is made up of 15 amino acids. Germline assignment: CDR1 ENHRY and CDR2 SYGVKD. The V gene end was trimmed by 3 bases and the J gene end by 8 bases; junction bases not matched to a gene: 9. CDR3 residues: CAISEPGTRSDEQFF. For the CDR3, the DNA is TGTGCCATCAGTGAACCCGGGACTAGATCCGATGAGCAGTTCTTC.

This clonotype has just a few counts. The genes are TRBV6-6 and TRBJ2-7, with D perhaps TRBD2 (7 bases). From germline, CDR1 is MNHNY and CDR2 SVGAGI (reference sequence). The length of the CDR3 is 16 residues. Trimming stripped 4 bases from V and 0 bases from J, with 16 bases between. DNA of the CDR3: TGTGCCAGCAGTTGGGGGCCCGGGAGGAGCTCCTACGAGCAGTACTTC. This translates into CASSWGPGRSSYEQYF.

As concerns this clonotype: The germline gene is not matched at one end of the junction; a read error may be the cause. V gene TRBV5-4 combines with J gene TRBJ2-2; perhaps D is TRBD1 or TRBD2 (5 bases each). CDR1 and CDR2 (germline): SGHNT, YYREEE (reference sequence). The CDR3 runs to 14 residues. The CDR3 sequence is CTSRMDTNTGELFF. The CDR3 coding sequence is TGTACCAGCAGAATGGACACGAACACCGGGGAACTGTTTTTT.

This clonotype was seen only a few times. This clone may be a read error of a much larger clone one base away. The chain employs TRBV29-1 and TRBJ1-2; D is ambiguous. Looked up from germline, CDR1 is SQVTM and CDR2 is ANQGSEA. This CDR3 contains 10 residues. As DNA, the CDR3 is TGCAGCGCCGGGGAGTATGGCCACACCTTC. Translated, it gives CSAGEYGHTF.

At least ten counts were recorded for this clonotype. The chain joins TRBV28 to TRBJ2-3; tentative D call: TRBD2 (6 bases). Per the germline V gene, CDR1 is MDHEN and CDR2 is SYDVKM. This CDR3 is built from 14 residues. The V and J ends lost 6 bases and 5 bases respectively, with 15 bases between them. The CDR3 DNA reads as TGTGCCAGCAGCCCATCGGGAGCCCTAGATACGCAGTATTTT. This gives the protein CASSPSGALDTQYF.

In this sample, this clonotype turned up many times. V is TRBV13 and J is TRBJ1-2; tentatively, D is TRBD1 (6 bases). Trimming removed 2 bases from V and 4 bases from J, with 14 bases in between. In germline, CDR1 is PRHDT, CDR2 FYEKMQ (reference sequence). The CDR3 is made up of 15 amino acids. The CDR3 reads CASSLRGVPLYGYTF. The CDR3 region has the DNA TGTGCCAGCAGCTTAAGGGGGGTCCCCCTCTATGGCTACACCTTC.

This clonotype is termed medium-sized (0.01 to 0.1%). The rearrangement joins TRBV6-5 to TRBJ2-7; D is perhaps TRBD1 (6 bases). CDR1 and CDR2 (germline): MNHEY, SVGAGI. Trimming removed 5 bases at V and 2 bases at J, with 13 bases between. The CDR3 consists of 14 residues. CDR3 DNA sequence: TGTGCCAGCAGTCGACCGGACAGACCCTACGAGCAGTACTTC. Translating gives CASSRPDRPYEQYF.

Comment on this clonotype: Compared with germline, one end of the junction differs, possibly owing to a read error. This rearrangement joins TRBV20-1 to TRBJ1-5; D ambiguous. From germline, CDR1 is DFQATT and CDR2 SNEGSKA (reference sequence). There are 12 residues in the CDR3. The CDR3 here is CSARRRTQPQHF. For the CDR3, the DNA is TGCAGTGCTAGGCGCCGAACTCAGCCTCAGCATTTT.

CDR3: CTISEGGGLNQPQHF. The CDR3, as DNA: TGTACCATCAGTGAAGGGGGAGGCCTCAATCAGCCCCAGCATTTT. The V and J genes are TRBV6-1 and TRBJ1-5; D perhaps matches TRBD1 (6 bases). Germline V gene lookup returns CDR1 MNHNS and CDR2 SASEGT. The CDR3 runs to 15 residues.

A note on this clonotype: This CDR3 fails to terminate in the conserved phenylalanine or tryptophan, so it likely reflects a read error. The chain joins TRBV20-1 to TRBJ2-1; weak D call: TRBD2 (6 bases). Looked up from germline, CDR1 is DFQATT and CDR2 is SNEGSKA (reference sequence). This CDR3 is built from 18 residues. The CDR3 nucleotides are TGCAATGCTAGAGATCGCACGGGTAGCGGAGAAAATTACAATGTGCAGTTCTTA. Translation: CNARDRTGSGENYNVQFL.

Points on this clonotype: One end of the junction fails to match germline, which may point to a read error. The chain joins TRBV12-3 or TRBV12-4 to TRBJ1-1; D gene unclear. The CDR3 covers 13 residues. DNA of the CDR3: TGTGCCAGCAGGCCACAACAGAATACTGAAACTTTCTTT. Protein sequence: CASRPQQNTETFF.

The chain links TRBV29-1 to TRBJ2-5; D unclear. Germline V gene data show CDR1 as SQVTM and CDR2 as ANQGSEA. Trimming left V 7 bases short and J 5 bases short, with 20 bases between. The CDR3 spans 14 residues. CDR3 sequence (DNA): TGCAGCGCCCCACACAGCTACCGCCAGGAGACCCAGTACTTC. It specifies CSAPHSYRQETQYF.

This clonotype showed up just once. The junction departs from the called germline gene at one end, perhaps through a read error. The V gene is TRBV6-1, the J gene TRBJ2-7; D remains unclear. The length of the CDR3 is 13 residues. Germline lookup yields CDR1 MNHNS and CDR2 SASEGT. The CDR3 loop reads CASIELLRVEAYF. The DNA of the CDR3 is TGCGCCAGCATTGAGTTGCTCCGAGTCGAGGCGTACTTC.

As to this clonotype: This likely comes from a read error, as the CDR3 has no conserved phenylalanine or tryptophan at its end. The chain uses TRBV11-2 and TRBJ2-2; D remains ambiguous. CDR1 SGHAT and CDR2 FQNNGV come from the germline V gene. The CDR3 totals 15 residues. CDR3 DNA sequence: TGTGTCAGCAGCTTCGCTAGTTTCAACACCGGGGAGCTGTTTCTT. Translation gives CVSSFASFNTGELFL.

As to this clonotype: An end of the junction does not agree with germline; a read error may underlie this. The chain uses TRBV11-1 and TRBJ1-1; TRBD1 might be the D (6 bases). Germline-derived CDR1 and CDR2 are SGHAT and FQDESV (reference sequence). The CDR3 runs to 13 residues. The CDR3 nucleotides read TGTGCCAGTAGCTTAACGCCGGGGGCTGAAGCTCTCTTT. Protein product: CASSLTPGAEALF.

In its sample, this clonotype was seen many times. The CDR3 DNA reads TGTGCCAGCTCACCCGGGAGCGCCAATGAGCAGTTCTTC. Translating gives CASSPGSANEQFF. The chain has TRBV18 and TRBJ2-1; D is possibly TRBD2 (6 bases). Germline CDR1 KGHSH, CDR2 LQKENI. The CDR3 length is 13 residues. Trimming removed 3 bases at V and 6 bases at J, with 9 bases between. Looking up the rest from reference TRBV18 and TRBJ2-1 gives the full variable domain: NAGVMQNPRHLVRRRGQEARLRCSPMKGHSHVYWYRQLPEEGLKFMVYLQKENIIDESGMPKERFSAEFPKEGPSILRIQQVVRGDSAAYFCASSPGSANEQFFGPGTRLTVL.

Regarding this clonotype: The junction and the germline gene differ at one end; a read error may be behind it. CDR3 bases: TGCAGCGTTGAGGGGGCAGTAGGATATGGCTACACATTC. Amino acids: CSVEGAVGYGYTF. The genes are TRBV29-1 and TRBJ1-2, with a possible D match to TRBD1 (6 bases). There are 13 residues in the CDR3. The germline gives CDR1 SQVTM, CDR2 ANQGSEA.

About this clonotype: Without the conserved terminal phenylalanine or tryptophan, this CDR3 likely stems from a read error. The V and J genes are TRBV29-1 and TRBJ2-5; D not certain. The length of the CDR3 is 11 residues. Germline CDR1 and CDR2: SQVTM and ANQGSEA. CDR3 in DNA: TGCAGCGTTGAAAACCAAGCGACCCAGTACATC. It is translated as CSVENQATQYI.